Detailed here is one T cell receptor beta chain. Participants, 18 to 89 years old, spanned around 25 US areas. The study assigned cohorts using participant-reported clinical history. These data are taken from a study of blood T cell repertoires in COVID-19. Study as a whole: Sources were T cells, B-cell-depleted T cells, or PBMCs; the material itself was cDNA or gDNA.

In the original analysis: Quantification of nucleated cells was approximated via reference gene primer amplification. The assay was immunoSEQ multiplex PCR, and TCRdb's table has in-frame clones only and misses some. V and J calls plus clone size are reproduced from that table; the DNA served to infer D and trimming. This sample has some 220,000 clones; about 80% occur once, and the top ten carry approximately 1.3%. This receptor was obtained from a woman aged 40 to 50 with acute COVID-19. Sequencing was performed on PBMCs or T cells enriched from blood (not recorded which).

CDR3 DNA: TGTGCCAGCAGCCAAGTAGCGGGGGGGCCCACAGATACGCAGTATTTT. Protein product: CASSQVAGGPTDTQYF. The chain links TRBV7-9 to TRBJ2-3; 11 nucleotides match TRBD2. CDR3 size: 16 residues. Trimming took 5 bases from V and 2 from J; bases not matched to a gene: 6. CDR1 is SEHNR, CDR2 FQNEAQ, per germline (reference sequence).